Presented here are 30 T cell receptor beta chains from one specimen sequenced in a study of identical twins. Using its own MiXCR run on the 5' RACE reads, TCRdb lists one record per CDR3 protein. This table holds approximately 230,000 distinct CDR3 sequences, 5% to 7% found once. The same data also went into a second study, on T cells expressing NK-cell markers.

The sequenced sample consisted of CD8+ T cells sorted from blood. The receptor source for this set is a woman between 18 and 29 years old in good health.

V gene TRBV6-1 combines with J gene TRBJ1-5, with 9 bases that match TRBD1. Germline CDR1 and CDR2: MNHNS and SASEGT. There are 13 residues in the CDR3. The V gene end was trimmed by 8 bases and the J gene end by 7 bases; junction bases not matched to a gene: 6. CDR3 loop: CASWTGAGQPQHF. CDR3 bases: TGTGCCAGCTGGACAGGGGCCGGACAGCCCCAGCATTTT.

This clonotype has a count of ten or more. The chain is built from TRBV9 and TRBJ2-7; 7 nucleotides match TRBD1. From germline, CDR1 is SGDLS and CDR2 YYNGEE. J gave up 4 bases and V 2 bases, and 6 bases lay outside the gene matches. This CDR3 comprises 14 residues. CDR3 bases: TGTGCCAGCAGCGTCGGGACAGAAGATTACGAGCAGTACTTC. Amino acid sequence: CASSVGTEDYEQYF.

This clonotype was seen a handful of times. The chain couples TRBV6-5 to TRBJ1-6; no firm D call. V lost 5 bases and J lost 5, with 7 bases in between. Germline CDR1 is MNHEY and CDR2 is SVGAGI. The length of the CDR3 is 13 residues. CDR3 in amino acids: CASSNPNNSPLHF. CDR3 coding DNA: TGTGCCAGCAGTAACCCAAATAATTCACCCCTCCACTTT.

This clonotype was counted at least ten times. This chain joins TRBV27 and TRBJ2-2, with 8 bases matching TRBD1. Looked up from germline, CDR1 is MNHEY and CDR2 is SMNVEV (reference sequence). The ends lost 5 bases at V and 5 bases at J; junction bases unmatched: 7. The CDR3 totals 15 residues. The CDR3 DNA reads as TGTGCCAGCAGTCTCGGGACAGGTCATACCGGGGAGCTGTTTTTT. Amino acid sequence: CASSLGTGHTGELFF.

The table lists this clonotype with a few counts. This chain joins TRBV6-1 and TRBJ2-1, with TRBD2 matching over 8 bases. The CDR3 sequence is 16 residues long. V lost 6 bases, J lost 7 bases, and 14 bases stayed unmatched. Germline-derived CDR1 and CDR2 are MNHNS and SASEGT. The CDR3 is CASSSSGRLRGNEQFF. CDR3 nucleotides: TGTGCCAGCAGCTCAAGCGGGAGATTAAGGGGGAATGAGCAGTTCTTC.

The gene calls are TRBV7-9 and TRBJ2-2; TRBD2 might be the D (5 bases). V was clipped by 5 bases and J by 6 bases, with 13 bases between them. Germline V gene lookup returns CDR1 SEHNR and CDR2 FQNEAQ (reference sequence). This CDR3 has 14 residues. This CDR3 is CASSQTTRAGELFF. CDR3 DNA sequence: TGTGCCAGCAGCCAAACTACTAGGGCCGGGGAGCTGTTTTTT.

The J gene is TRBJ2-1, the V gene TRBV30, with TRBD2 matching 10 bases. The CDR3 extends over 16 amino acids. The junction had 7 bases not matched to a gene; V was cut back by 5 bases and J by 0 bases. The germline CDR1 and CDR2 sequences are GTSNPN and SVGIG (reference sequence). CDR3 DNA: TGTGCCTGGCAATTTAGCGGGGGGAGCTCCTACAATGAGCAGTTCTTC. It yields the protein CAWQFSGGSSYNEQFF.

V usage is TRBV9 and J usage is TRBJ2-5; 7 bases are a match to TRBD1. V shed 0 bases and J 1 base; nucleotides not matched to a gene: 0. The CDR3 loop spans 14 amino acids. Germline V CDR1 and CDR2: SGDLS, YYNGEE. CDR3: CASSVGDSQETQYF. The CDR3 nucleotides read TGTGCCAGCAGCGTAGGGGACAGCCAAGAGACCCAGTACTTC.

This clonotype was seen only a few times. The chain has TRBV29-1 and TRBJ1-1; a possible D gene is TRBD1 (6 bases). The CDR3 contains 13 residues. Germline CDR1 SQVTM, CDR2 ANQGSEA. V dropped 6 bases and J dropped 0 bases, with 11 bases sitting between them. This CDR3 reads CSVLGGVNTEAFF. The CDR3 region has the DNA TGCAGCGTGCTAGGGGGGGTGAACACTGAAGCTTTCTTT.

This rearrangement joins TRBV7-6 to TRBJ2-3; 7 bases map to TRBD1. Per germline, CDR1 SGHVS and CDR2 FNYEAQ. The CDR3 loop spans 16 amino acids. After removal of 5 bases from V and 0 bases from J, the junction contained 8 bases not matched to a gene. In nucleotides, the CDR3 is TGTGCCAGCAGCCGACCCCGGGACAGAAGCACAGATACGCAGTATTTT. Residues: CASSRPRDRSTDTQYF.

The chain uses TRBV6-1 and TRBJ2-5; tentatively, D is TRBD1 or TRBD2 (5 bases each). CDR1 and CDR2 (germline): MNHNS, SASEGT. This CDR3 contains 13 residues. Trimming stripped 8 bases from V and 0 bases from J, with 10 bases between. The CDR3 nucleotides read TGTGCCAGCCGGCCGGGACACCAAGAGACCCAGTACTTC. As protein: CASRPGHQETQYF.

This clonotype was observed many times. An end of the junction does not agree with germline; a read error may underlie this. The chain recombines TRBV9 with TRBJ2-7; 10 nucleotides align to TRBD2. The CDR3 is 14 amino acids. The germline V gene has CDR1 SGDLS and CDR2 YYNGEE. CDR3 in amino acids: CASSVAGGTYEQYF. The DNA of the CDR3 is TGTGCCAGCAGTGTAGCGGGAGGCACCTACGAGCAGTACTTC.

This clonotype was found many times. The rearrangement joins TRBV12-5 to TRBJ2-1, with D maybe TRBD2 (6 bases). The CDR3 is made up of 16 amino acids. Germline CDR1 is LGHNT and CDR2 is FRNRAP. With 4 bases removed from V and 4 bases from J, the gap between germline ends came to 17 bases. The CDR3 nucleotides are TGTGCTAGTGGTTCCCAGTTCGGGAGTCGGTACAATGAGCAGTTCTTC. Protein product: CASGSQFGSRYNEQFF.

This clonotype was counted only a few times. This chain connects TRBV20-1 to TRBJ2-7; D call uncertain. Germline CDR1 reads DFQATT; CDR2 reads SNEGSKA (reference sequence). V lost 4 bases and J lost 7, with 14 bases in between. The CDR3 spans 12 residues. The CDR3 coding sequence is TGCAGTGCTAAGAGTTTGCGGTTTGAGCAGTACTTC. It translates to CSAKSLRFEQYF.

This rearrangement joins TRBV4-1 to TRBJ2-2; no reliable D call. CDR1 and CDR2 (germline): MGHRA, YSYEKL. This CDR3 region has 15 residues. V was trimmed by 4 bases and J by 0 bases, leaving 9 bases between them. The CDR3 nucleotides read TGCGCCAGCAGCCCATATTACGCGAACACCGGGGAGCTGTTTTTT. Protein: CASSPYYANTGELFF.

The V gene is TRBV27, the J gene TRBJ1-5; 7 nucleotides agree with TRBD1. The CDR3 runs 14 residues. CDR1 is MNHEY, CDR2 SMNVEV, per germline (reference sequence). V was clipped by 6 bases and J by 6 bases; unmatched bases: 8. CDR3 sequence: CASRRGGEGQPQHF. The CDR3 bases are TGTGCCAGCAGAAGAGGGGGCGAGGGTCAGCCCCAGCATTTT.

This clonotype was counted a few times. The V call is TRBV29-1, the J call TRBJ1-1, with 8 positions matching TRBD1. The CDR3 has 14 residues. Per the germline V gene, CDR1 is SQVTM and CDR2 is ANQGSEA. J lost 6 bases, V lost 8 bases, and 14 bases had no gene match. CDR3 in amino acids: CSSEKGQDPAEAFF. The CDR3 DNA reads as TGCAGCTCTGAGAAGGGACAGGACCCGGCTGAAGCTTTCTTT.

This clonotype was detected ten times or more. CDR3 DNA: TGTGCCATCAGTGATGGCGGGAGACCTCAAGAGACCCAGTACTTC. It encodes CAISDGGRPQETQYF. This chain connects TRBV10-3 to TRBJ2-5, with 7 bases fitting TRBD2. There are 15 residues in the CDR3. In germline, CDR1 is ENHRY, CDR2 SYGVKD. The ends lost 3 bases at V and 2 bases at J; junction bases unmatched: 6.

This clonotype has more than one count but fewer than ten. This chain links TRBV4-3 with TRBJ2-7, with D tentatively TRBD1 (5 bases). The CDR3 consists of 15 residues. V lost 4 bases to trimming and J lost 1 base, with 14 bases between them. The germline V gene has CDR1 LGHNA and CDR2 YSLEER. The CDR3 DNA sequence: TGCGCCAGCAGCCCTGGACACACCGCATCCTACGAGCAGTACTTC. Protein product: CASSPGHTASYEQYF.

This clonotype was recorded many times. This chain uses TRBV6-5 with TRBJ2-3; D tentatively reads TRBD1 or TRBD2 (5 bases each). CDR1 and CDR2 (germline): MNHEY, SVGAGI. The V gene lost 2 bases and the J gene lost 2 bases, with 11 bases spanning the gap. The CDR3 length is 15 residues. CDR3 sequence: CASSYAGADTDTQYF. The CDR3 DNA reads TGTGCCAGCAGTTACGCCGGGGCCGACACAGATACGCAGTATTTT.

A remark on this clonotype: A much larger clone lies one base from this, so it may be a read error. The CDR3 DNA follows: TGTGCCAGCAGAATAGGGGGAAGGGGCAATCAGCCCCAGCGTTTT. Amino acids: CASRIGGRGNQPQRF. The chain has TRBV2 and TRBJ1-5; TRBD1 might be the D (6 bases). CDR3 length equals 15 residues. Germline-derived CDR1 and CDR2 are SNHLY and FYNNEI.

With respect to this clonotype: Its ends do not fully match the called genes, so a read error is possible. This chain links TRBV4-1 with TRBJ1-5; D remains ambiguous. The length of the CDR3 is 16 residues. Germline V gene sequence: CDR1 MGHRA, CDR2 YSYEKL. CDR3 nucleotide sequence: TGCGCCAGCAGCGAAGATCCCCGGGGTTTCAATCAGCCCCAGCATTTT. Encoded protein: CASSEDPRGFNQPQHF.

CDR3 coding DNA: TGTGCCAGCGATTCAGGCATCTCCTACGAGCAGTACTTC. Protein: CASDSGISYEQYF. V and J are TRBV28 and TRBJ2-7; D unresolved. The ends were cut back, 8 bases at V and 0 bases at J, with 11 bases in the middle. Per germline, CDR1 MDHEN and CDR2 SYDVKM. The CDR3 is 13 residues long.

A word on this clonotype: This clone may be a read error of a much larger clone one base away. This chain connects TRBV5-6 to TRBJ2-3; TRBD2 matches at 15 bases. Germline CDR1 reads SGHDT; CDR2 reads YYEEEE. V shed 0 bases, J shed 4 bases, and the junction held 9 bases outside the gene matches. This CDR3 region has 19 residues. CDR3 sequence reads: CASSLAGLAGGPSADTQYF. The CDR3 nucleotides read TGTGCCAGCAGCTTGGCCGGACTAGCGGGGGGGCCCTCGGCAGATACGCAGTATTTT.

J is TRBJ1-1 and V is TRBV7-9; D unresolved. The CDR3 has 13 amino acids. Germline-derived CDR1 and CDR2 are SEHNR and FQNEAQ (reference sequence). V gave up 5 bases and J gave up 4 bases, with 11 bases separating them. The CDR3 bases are TGTGCCAGCAGCGCAATGTGGGGCACTGAAGCTTTCTTT. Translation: CASSAMWGTEAFF.

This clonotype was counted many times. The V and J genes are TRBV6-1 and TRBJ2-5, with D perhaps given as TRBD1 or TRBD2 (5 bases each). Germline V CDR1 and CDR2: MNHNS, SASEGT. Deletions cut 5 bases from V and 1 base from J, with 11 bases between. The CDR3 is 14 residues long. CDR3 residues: CASSLTGAQETQYF. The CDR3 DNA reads TGTGCCAGCAGTCTAACCGGGGCCCAAGAGACCCAGTACTTC.

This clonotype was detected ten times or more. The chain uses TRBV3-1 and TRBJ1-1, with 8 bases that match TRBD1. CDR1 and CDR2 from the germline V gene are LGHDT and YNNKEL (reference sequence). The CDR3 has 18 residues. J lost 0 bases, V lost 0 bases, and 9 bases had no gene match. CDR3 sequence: CASSQEAPRQGLNTEAFF. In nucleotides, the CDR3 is TGTGCCAGCAGCCAAGAGGCCCCTAGACAGGGGTTGAACACTGAAGCTTTCTTT.

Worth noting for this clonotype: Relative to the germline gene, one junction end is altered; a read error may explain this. The CDR3 reads CAGSVQDRPTEAFF. The CDR3, as DNA: TGTGCCGGCAGCGTCCAGGACAGGCCCACTGAAGCTTTCTTT. This chain uses TRBV9 with TRBJ1-1; TRBD1 matches at 7 bases. The germline gives CDR1 SGDLS, CDR2 YYNGEE. This CDR3 region has 14 residues.

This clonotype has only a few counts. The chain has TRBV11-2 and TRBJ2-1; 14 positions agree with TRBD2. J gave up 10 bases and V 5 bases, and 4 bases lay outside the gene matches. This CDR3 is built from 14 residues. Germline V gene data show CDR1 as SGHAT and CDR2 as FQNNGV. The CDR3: CASSQGLAGVEQFF. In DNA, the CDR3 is TGTGCCAGCAGCCAGGGACTAGCGGGGGTGGAGCAGTTCTTC.

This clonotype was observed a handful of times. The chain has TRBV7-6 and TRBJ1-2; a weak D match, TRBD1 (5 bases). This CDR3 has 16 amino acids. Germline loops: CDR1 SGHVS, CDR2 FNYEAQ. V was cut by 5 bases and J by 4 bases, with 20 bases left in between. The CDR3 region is CASSSSPGRAPYGYTF. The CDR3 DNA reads TGTGCCAGCAGCAGTTCGCCCGGCAGGGCCCCCTATGGCTACACCTTC.